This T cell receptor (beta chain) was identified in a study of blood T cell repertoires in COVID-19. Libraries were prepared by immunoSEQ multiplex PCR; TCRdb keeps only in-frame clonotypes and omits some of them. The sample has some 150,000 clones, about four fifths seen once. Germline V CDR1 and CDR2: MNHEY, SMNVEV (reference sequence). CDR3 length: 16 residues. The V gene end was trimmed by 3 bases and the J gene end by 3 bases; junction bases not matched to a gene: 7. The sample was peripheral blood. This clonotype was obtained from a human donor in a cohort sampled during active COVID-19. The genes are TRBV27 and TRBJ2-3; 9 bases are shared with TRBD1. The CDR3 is CASSFDGTGSTDTQYF. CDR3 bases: TGTGCCAGCAGTTTTGATGGGACAGGGTCAACAGATACGCAGTATTTT.